This TCR beta chain was profiled in a study of shared clonotypes between healthy human individuals. Study-wide results and caveats: With a handful of donors compared, about 5% of naive CD4 clonotypes were shared. Non-shared clonotypes showed lower generation probabilities than clonotypes common to all four donors.

Details on this clone: Its antigen remains unidentified. Different DNA sequences within this sample yield the same CDR3.

Terminally differentiated effector memory CD45RA+ cells were excluded from the naive CD8 cells, which were CD45RO-negative and positively selected for CCR7. This CDR3 spans 16 amino acids. V shed 5 bases, J shed 3 bases, and the junction held 6 bases outside the gene matches. CDR1 and CDR2 (germline): SGHNT, YENEEA. Authors' processing steps: ImmunoSEQ junction-only sequences lacked quality scores, so their filtering differed. The method was immunoSEQ multiplex PCR; TCRdb's version includes in-frame clones alone and lacks a portion of them. The DNA was the basis for D and trimming; V, J and clone size are from that table. Of about 820,000 clones listed, nearly 95% are singletons.

V and J are TRBV11-3 and TRBJ2-1; 11 bases are shared with TRBD2. Input material: naive CD8+ T cells sorted from blood. The source of this sequence is a man aged 25-40 years in good health. The CDR3 nucleotides read TGTGCCAGCAGCCCTGGACTAGCGGGCATCTACAATGAGCAGTTCTTC. This gives the protein CASSPGLAGIYNEQFF.